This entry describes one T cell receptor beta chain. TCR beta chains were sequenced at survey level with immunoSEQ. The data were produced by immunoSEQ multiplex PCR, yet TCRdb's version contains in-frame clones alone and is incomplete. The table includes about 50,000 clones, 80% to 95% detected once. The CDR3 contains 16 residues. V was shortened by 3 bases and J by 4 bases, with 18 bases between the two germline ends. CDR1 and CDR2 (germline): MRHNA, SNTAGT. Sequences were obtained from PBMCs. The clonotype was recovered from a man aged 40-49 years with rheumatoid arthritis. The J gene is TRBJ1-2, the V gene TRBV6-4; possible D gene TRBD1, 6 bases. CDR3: CASSEQIGGGIYGYTF. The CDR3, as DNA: TGTGCCAGCAGTGAACAAATTGGAGGGGGTATCTATGGCTACACCTTC.